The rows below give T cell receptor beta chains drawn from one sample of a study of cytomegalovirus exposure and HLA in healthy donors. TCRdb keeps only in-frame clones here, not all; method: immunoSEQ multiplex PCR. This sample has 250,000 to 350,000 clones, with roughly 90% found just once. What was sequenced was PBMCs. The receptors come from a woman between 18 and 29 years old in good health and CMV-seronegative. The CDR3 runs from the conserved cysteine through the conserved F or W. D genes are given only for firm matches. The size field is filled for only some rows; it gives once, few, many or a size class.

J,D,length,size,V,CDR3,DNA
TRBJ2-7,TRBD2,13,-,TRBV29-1,CSVSGGRSSEQYF,TGCAGCGTTTCTGGCGGGAGGTCTTCCGAGCAGTACTTC
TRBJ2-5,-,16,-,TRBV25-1,CASSESRGPMQETQYF,TGTGCCAGCAGTGAATCGCGGGGGCCTATGCAAGAGACCCAGTACTTC
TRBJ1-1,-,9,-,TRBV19,CASGNEAFF,TGTGCCAGCGGGAATGAAGCTTTCTTT
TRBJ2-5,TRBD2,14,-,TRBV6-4,CASGRLAGDQTQYF,TGTGCCAGCGGGAGACTAGCGGGAGACCAGACCCAGTACTTC
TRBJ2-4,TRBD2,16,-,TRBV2,CASIEAGGRNKNIQYF,TGTGCCAGCATCGAAGCGGGAGGTCGGAACAAAAACATTCAGTACTTC
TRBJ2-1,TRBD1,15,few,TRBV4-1,CASSQGQGSYNEQFF,TGCGCCAGCAGCCAAGGACAGGGCTCCTACAATGAGCAGTTCTTC
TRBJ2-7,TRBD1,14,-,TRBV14,CASSHWDRGHEQYF,TGTGCCAGCAGCCATTGGGACAGGGGCCACGAGCAGTACTTC
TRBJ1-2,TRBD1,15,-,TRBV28,CASSHRTGGFYGYTF,TGTGCCAGCAGCCACCGGACAGGGGGCTTCTATGGCTACACCTTC
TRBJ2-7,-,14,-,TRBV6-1,CASSQPEGPYEQYF,TGTGCCAGCAGTCAACCAGAGGGCCCCTACGAGCAGTACTTC
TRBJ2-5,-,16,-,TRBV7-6,CASSLVLGRGGETQYF,TGTGCCAGCAGCTTAGTTTTGGGGCGAGGGGGAGAGACCCAGTACTTC
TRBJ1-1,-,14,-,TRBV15,CATSRTQENTEAFF,TGTGCCACCAGCAGGACACAGGAGAACACTGAAGCTTTCTTT
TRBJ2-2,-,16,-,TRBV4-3,CASSQDLGLVTGELFF,TGCGCCAGCAGCCAAGATTTAGGACTCGTCACCGGGGAGCTGTTTTTT
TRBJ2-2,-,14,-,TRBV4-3,CASSQGRARGELFF,TGCGCCAGCAGCCAAGGCAGGGCAAGGGGGGAGCTGTTTTTT
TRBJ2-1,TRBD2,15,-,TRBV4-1,CASSHAAGSYNEQFF,TGCGCCAGCAGCCACGCAGCGGGATCCTACAATGAGCAGTTCTTC
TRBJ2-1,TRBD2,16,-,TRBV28,CASSSPGLAGDNEQFF,TGTGCCAGCAGTTCCCCGGGACTAGCGGGTGACAATGAGCAGTTCTTC